The text below deals with one TCR beta chain. V gave up 8 bases and J gave up 0 bases, with 6 bases separating them. This CDR3 is built from 11 residues. Germline CDR1 is SQVTM and CDR2 is ANQGSEA. The library targeted TCRbeta and was prepared with unique molecular identifiers. Via MiXCR, TCRdb re-called the PCR reads, giving one row per CDR3 protein. The sample carries a few hundred thousand distinct CDR3 sequences, approximately 11% recorded once. The data were taken from a study of T-cell reconstitution after alpha-beta-depleted transplantation in children. The receptor was derived from a child younger than two with acute myeloid leukemia, due to receive a stem cell transplant. The sample here was PBMCs, taken before TCRalphabeta/CD19-depleted stem cell transplant. The chain links TRBV29-1 to TRBJ2-3; D is uncertain. Here the CDR3 reads CSLASTDTQYF. The CDR3, as DNA: TGCAGCTTAGCTAGCACAGATACGCAGTATTTT.